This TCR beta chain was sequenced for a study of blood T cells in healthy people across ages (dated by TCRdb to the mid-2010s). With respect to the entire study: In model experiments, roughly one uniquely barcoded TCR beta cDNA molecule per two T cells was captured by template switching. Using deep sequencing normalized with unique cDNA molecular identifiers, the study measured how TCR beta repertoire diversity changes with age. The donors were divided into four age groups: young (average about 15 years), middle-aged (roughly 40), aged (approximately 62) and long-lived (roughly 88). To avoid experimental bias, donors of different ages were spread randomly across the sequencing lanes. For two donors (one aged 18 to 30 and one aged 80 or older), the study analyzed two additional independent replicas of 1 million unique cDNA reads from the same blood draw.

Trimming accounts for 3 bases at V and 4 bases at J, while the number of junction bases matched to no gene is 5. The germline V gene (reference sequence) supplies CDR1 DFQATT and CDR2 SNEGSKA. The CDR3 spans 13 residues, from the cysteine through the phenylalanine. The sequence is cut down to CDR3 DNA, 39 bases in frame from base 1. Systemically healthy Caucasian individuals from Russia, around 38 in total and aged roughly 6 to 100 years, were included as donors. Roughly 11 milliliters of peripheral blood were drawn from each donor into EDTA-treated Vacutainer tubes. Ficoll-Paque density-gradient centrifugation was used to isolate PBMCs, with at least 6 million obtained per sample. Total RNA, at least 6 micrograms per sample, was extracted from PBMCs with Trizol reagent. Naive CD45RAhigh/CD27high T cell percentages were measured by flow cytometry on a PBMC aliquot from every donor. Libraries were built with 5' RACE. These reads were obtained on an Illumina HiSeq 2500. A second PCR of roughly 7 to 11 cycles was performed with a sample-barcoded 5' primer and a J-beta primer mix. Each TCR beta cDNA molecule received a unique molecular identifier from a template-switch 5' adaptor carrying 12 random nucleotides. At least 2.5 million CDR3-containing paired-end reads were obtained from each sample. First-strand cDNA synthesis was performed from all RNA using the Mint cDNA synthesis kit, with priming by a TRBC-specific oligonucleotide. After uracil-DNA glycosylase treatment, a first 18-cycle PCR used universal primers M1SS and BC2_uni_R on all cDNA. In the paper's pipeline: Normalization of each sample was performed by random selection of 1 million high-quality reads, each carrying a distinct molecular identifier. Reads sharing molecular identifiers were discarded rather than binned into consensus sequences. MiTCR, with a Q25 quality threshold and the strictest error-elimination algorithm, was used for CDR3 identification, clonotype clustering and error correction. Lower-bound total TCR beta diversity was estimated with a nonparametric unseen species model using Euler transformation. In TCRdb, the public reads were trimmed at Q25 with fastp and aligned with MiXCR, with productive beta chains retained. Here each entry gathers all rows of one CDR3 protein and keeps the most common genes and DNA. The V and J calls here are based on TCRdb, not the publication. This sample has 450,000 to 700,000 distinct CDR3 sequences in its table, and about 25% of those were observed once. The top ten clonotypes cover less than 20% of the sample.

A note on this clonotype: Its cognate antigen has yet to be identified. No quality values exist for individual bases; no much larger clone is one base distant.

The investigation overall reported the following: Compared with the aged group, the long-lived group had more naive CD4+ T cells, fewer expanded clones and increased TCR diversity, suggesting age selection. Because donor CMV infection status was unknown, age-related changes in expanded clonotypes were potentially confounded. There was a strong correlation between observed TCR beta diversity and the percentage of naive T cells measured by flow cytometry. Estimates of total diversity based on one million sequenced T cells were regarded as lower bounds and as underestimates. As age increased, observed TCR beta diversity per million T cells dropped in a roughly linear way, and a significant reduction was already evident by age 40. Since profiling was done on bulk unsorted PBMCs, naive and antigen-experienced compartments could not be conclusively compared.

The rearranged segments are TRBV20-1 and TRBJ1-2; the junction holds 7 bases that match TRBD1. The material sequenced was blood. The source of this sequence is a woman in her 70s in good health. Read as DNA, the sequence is TGCAGTGCTAGGCCGGGACAGAGCTATGGCTACACCTTC. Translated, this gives CSARPGQSYGYTF.